The sample holds a few counts of the clone carrying this T cell receptor beta chain. The antigen is not known. Individual cDNA molecules each received unique molecular identifiers attached to them. A single record per CDR3 protein comes from TCRdb applying MiXCR to the 5' RACE reads. This sample has over 50,000 distinct CDR3 sequences; 8.5% to 9.5% occur once, and the top ten carry 1.2%. The data originate from a study of early T cells in non-severe SARS-CoV-2 infection. In the study overall: Sequencing of unsorted whole blood was done on bulk RNA, leaving chains unpaired.

Study outcomes and limitations: Clonotype matching in VDJdb favored anti-spike CD8 responses and did not capture private and CD4 specificities.

This receptor was obtained from an adult who was a healthcare worker with PCR-confirmed SARS-CoV-2 infection or an uninfected control (not recorded which). The sequenced sample consisted of whole blood.

The CDR3 DNA sequence: TGTGCCAGCAGTTTAGTAGGGACTCGGAACACCGGGGAGCTGTTTTTT. Translating it yields CASSLVGTRNTGELFF. V usage is TRBV12-3 or TRBV12-4 and J usage is TRBJ2-2; possible D gene TRBD2, 6 bases. CDR3 length: 16 amino acids. V dropped 1 base and J dropped 1 base, with 10 bases sitting between them.